This T cell receptor beta chain came from a study of blood T cell repertoires in COVID-19. Turning to the study itself: COVID-19 samples collected from the United States, Italy and Spain covered acute and convalescent phases. PBMCs, B-cell-depleted T cells, or T cells provided the cDNA or gDNA that made up the material.

This clone was seen only once. Study processing details: Reference gene primers were amplified, and this amplification served to estimate nucleated cell counts. Measured with immunoSEQ multiplex PCR; TCRdb has only the in-frame clones, and not every one. That table gives V, J and clone size, and the DNA gave D and trimming. The repertoire consists of about 190,000 clones, with around four fifths occurring once and the leading ten covering 5.1%. Trimming stripped 2 bases from V and 2 bases from J, with 12 bases between. The V gene's germline CDR1 is LNHDA and CDR2 SQIVND (reference sequence). The CDR3 length is 16 residues.

The receptor was derived from an older woman with active or convalescent COVID-19. Sequencing used peripheral blood. The chain recombines TRBV19 with TRBJ2-2, with D tentatively TRBD2 (5 bases). CDR3 region: CASSISGSFNTGELFF. For the CDR3, the DNA is TGTGCCAGTAGTATATCGGGGAGTTTCAACACCGGGGAGCTGTTTTTT.